Listed below are T cell receptor beta chains from one sample, sequenced in a study of blood T cell repertoires in COVID-19. Repertoires were generated with immunoSEQ multiplex PCR, while TCRdb's copy carries only in-frame clones and drops some. The data contain roughly 280,000 clones, 80% to 95% of them singletons. Sequencing was carried out using PBMCs or T cells enriched from blood (not recorded which). The receptor set was obtained from a man in his forties who had been exposed to COVID-19. Both conserved end residues are part of each CDR3. The D gene is left open where the match is weak. The size field is filled for only some rows; it gives once, few, many or a size class.

d_call	v_call	clone_size	j_call	cdr3_aa	cdr3_nt
.	TRBV7-2	.	TRBJ2-5	CASSLGAEGETQYF	TGTGCCAGCAGCTTAGGGGCTGAGGGAGAGACCCAGTACTTC
.	TRBV6-1	.	TRBJ1-2	CASSEALVGGVYGYTF	TGTGCCAGCAGTGAAGCATTAGTTGGGGGCGTTTATGGCTACACCTTC
.	TRBV18	.	TRBJ2-7	CASSSYPGSYEQYF	TGTGCCAGCTCATCCTACCCGGGGTCCTACGAGCAGTACTTC
.	TRBV7-8	.	TRBJ2-6	CASSNPRVSGANVLTF	TGTGCCAGCAGCAATCCACGGGTTAGTGGGGCCAACGTCCTGACTTTC
TRBD1	TRBV4-2	once	TRBJ1-6	CASSLPGGRNNSPLHF	TGTGCCAGCAGCCTTCCAGGGGGCCGCAACAATTCACCCCTCCACTTT
TRBD1	TRBV25-1	.	TRBJ1-2	CASSVPGQGFGYTF	TGTGCCAGCAGTGTCCCGGGACAGGGGTTCGGCTACACCTTC
.	TRBV4-1	.	TRBJ2-5	CASSQVLREGETQYF	TGCGCCAGCAGCCAAGTTCTCAGGGAAGGGGAGACCCAGTACTTC
.	TRBV4-2	.	TRBJ2-7	CASSQDRGEQYF	TGTGCCAGCAGCCAAGATCGGGGGGAGCAGTACTTC
.	TRBV30	.	TRBJ1-1	CAWSVGDGTEAFF	TGTGCCTGGAGTGTAGGAGACGGCACTGAAGCTTTCTTT
.	TRBV6-1	once	TRBJ2-7	CASSEGQGPYF	TGTGCCAGCAGTGAAGGCCAGGGGCCGTACTTC
.	TRBV7-9	.	TRBJ1-4	CASSLGGINEKLFF	TGTGCCAGCAGCTTAGGAGGAATTAATGAAAAACTGTTTTTT
.	TRBV30	.	TRBJ2-7	CAFTIPGSYEQYF	TGTGCCTTCACAATCCCGGGATCCTACGAGCAGTACTTC
.	TRBV30	.	TRBJ1-2	CAWSENSRSYTF	TGTGCCTGGAGTGAGAACAGTCGAAGCTACACCTTC
TRBD1	TRBV7-2	.	TRBJ2-1	CASSSHRGTYNEQFF	TGTGCCAGCAGCTCGCACAGGGGTACCTACAATGAGCAGTTCTTC
TRBD1	TRBV15	.	TRBJ1-4	CATSRDRTGGEKLFF	TGTGCCACCAGCAGAGATAGGACAGGGGGGGAAAAACTGTTTTTT
TRBD2	TRBV11-2	.	TRBJ2-1	CASSFGTSGKEQFF	TGTGCCAGCAGCTTTGGGACTAGCGGCAAAGAGCAGTTCTTC
TRBD1	TRBV5-8	.	TRBJ1-4	CASSLGDRIQNEKLFF	TGTGCCAGCAGCTTGGGGGACAGGATCCAAAATGAAAAACTGTTTTTT
.	TRBV7-9	once	TRBJ1-2	CASSFLQGGGYTF	TGTGCCAGCAGCTTTCTCCAGGGAGGTGGCTACACCTTC
TRBD2	TRBV7-9	.	TRBJ2-7	CASSPSSSGSYEQYF	TGTGCCAGCAGCCCCAGTAGTAGCGGGAGCTACGAGCAGTACTTC
.	TRBV9	.	TRBJ2-3	CASSLEGENTQYF	TGTGCCAGCAGTCTCGAGGGGGAGAATACGCAGTATTTT
TRBD1	TRBV28	.	TRBJ1-3	CASSRTGGGNTIYF	TGTGCCAGCAGTAGGACAGGCGGCGGAAACACCATATATTTT
.	TRBV10-1	.	TRBJ2-7	CASSGMDYYEQYF	TGCGCCAGCAGTGGGATGGACTACTACGAGCAGTACTTC
.	TRBV30	.	TRBJ2-1	CAWSSQGYYNEQFF	TGTGCCTGGAGTTCTCAGGGGTATTACAATGAGCAGTTCTTC
.	TRBV7-9	.	TRBJ1-4	CASYRTGENEKLFF	TGTGCCAGCTACCGAACGGGGGAAAATGAAAAACTGTTTTTT
TRBD2	TRBV24-1	.	TRBJ2-1	CATSDLAGDRDEQFF	TGTGCCACCAGTGATCTAGCGGGAGATCGGGATGAGCAGTTCTTC
.	TRBV2	.	TRBJ2-3	CASSPYGPGPDTQYF	TGTGCCAGCAGCCCCTATGGGCCTGGGCCAGATACGCAGTATTTT
TRBD1	TRBV25-1	.	TRBJ2-7	CASSVGDRGLGFSYEQYF	TGTGCCAGCAGTGTAGGGGACAGGGGCCTCGGATTCTCCTACGAGCAGTACTTC
.	TRBV7-9	few	TRBJ1-4	CASSLLHMEGGTEKLFF	TGTGCCAGCAGCTTATTACACATGGAGGGCGGAACTGAAAAACTGTTTTTT
TRBD2	TRBV7-2	.	TRBJ2-1	CASSFLPGGAHEQFF	TGTGCCAGCAGCTTTCTACCGGGAGGGGCACATGAGCAGTTCTTC
.	TRBV10-1	.	TRBJ2-7	CASSESDPTRDEQYF	TGCGCCAGCAGTGAGTCGGACCCAACTAGGGACGAGCAGTACTTC
TRBD2	TRBV28	.	TRBJ2-3	CASRGDSGRAADTQYF	TGTGCCAGCAGGGGCGATAGCGGGAGGGCAGCAGATACGCAGTATTTT
.	TRBV2	few	TRBJ2-7	CATGALERGEQYF	TGTGCCACCGGGGCCCTAGAGAGGGGGGAGCAGTACTTC
.	TRBV19	.	TRBJ1-5	CASSISSNQPQHF	TGTGCCAGTAGTATTTCAAGCAATCAGCCCCAGCATTTT
TRBD2	TRBV7-6	.	TRBJ2-1	CASSFFLAGGNEQFF	TGTGCCAGCAGCTTCTTTCTAGCGGGAGGCAATGAGCAGTTCTTC
.	TRBV6-5	.	TRBJ1-2	CASNPGQQIYGYTF	TGTGCCAGCAATCCGGGACAACAGATTTATGGCTACACCTTC
.	TRBV9	.	TRBJ2-7	CASSGYGTSINEQYF	TGTGCCAGCAGCGGATATGGGACATCTATCAACGAGCAGTACTTC
TRBD2	TRBV10-1	once	TRBJ2-7	CASSFERTSGRTGQYF	TGCGCCAGCAGTTTTGAGCGGACTAGCGGGAGAACAGGGCAGTACTTC
.	TRBV30	.	TRBJ2-7	CAWSGGYRLYEQYF	TGTGCCTGGAGTGGAGGGTATAGGCTCTACGAGCAGTACTTC
.	TRBV25-1	.	TRBJ2-7	CASSETGLEYEQYF	TGTGCCAGCAGTGAAACAGGGTTGGAGTACGAGCAGTACTTC
.	TRBV9	.	TRBJ1-3	CASSVGGSVSGNTIYF	TGTGCCAGCAGCGTAGGAGGGTCCGTCTCTGGAAACACCATATATTTT
TRBD2	TRBV5-1	.	TRBJ2-1	CASSGTSGGIYNEQFF	TGCGCCAGCAGCGGTACTAGCGGAGGAATCTACAATGAGCAGTTCTTC
TRBD1	TRBV6-5	few	TRBJ1-2	CASSPQLQGIDGYTF	TGTGCCAGCAGTCCCCAACTACAGGGGATAGACGGCTACACCTTC
.	TRBV28	.	TRBJ2-7	CASRISGRAGYEQYF	TGTGCCAGCAGAATTTCGGGCAGGGCTGGGTACGAGCAGTACTTC
.	TRBV9	.	TRBJ1-2	CASSVGEGTGYGYTF	TGTGCCAGCAGCGTAGGGGAGGGGACGGGCTATGGCTACACCTTC
.	TRBV30	.	TRBJ2-3	CAWSVEGEGDTQYF	TGTGCCTGGAGTGTGGAGGGCGAGGGAGATACGCAGTATTTT
.	TRBV12-3/TRBV12-4	.	TRBJ2-1	CAVHPTGYNEQFF	TGTGCCGTGCACCCTACAGGGTACAATGAGCAGTTCTTC
.	TRBV15	.	TRBJ1-2	CATSRDVTGPHYGYTF	TGTGCCACCAGCAGAGATGTCACAGGCCCCCACTATGGCTACACCTTC
.	TRBV10-1	.	TRBJ1-5	CASSEGGENSNQPQHF	TGCGCCAGCAGTGAGGGAGGTGAGAACAGCAATCAGCCCCAGCATTTT